This TCR beta chain was sequenced during a study of T cell responses to AZD1222 COVID-19 vaccine. Broader study findings: Dominant at 160-218 and 743-854, vaccine-associated CD4 TCRs also spanned spike.

TCRdb keeps only in-frame clones here, not all; method: immunoSEQ multiplex PCR. The sample gives roughly 200,000 clones, around nine tenths of which show up once; 3.6% is in the top ten. Concerning this clone itself: Its antigen is currently unknown.

This CDR3 region has 12 residues. Trimming pared 3 bases from V and 3 bases from J, leaving 3 bases between. Germline CDR1 is SGHVS and CDR2 is FQNEAQ. The clonotype was recovered from an adult who received the MenACWY meningococcal vaccine as a control. The chain employs TRBV7-8 and TRBJ1-5, with D uncertain. The sample was peripheral blood, taken 28 days after the second dose of the MenACWY control vaccine. The chain's CDR3 is CASSLSNQPQHF. The CDR3 DNA reads TGTGCCAGCAGCTTGTCCAATCAGCCCCAGCATTTT.